This T cell receptor beta chain was documented in a study of CD8 T cells in Susac syndrome. Unmatched junction bases numbered 4, after V lost 4 bases and J lost 0 bases. The germline CDR1 and CDR2 sequences are SGHVS and FQNEAQ. This CDR3 is built from 16 residues. Negative isolation yielded CD8+ and CD4+ T cells; FACS enriched TEMRA cells. On this clonotype: Antigen unknown.

The authors reverse transcribed about 0.5 to 1 ug RNA with random hexamers. Amplification of TCR beta CDR3 used immunoSEQ multiplex PCR across 54 Vbeta and 13 Jbeta. MiXCR, applied by TCRdb to the immunoSEQ multiplex PCR reads, yields one record per CDR3 protein. The repertoire holds about 140,000 distinct CDR3 sequences, approximately 93% seen once, with approximately 0.3% in the top ten. The study's findings and limits: The study's TCR sequencing and HLA analysis covered a relatively small number of individuals, and the study acknowledged this.

Sequenced: CD8+ T cells from PBMCs. The receptor was isolated from a human donor in good health. The gene calls are TRBV7-8 and TRBJ2-1, with TRBD2 matching over 9 bases. The chain's CDR3 is CASSSLAGSSYNEQFF. In DNA, the CDR3 is TGTGCCAGCAGCTCCCTAGCGGGGAGCTCCTACAATGAGCAGTTCTTC. Drawing the rest from reference TRBV7-8 and TRBJ2-1, the complete variable domain is GAGVSQSPRYKVAKRGQDVALRCDPISGHVSLFWYQQALGQGPEFLTYFQNEAQLDKSGLPSDRFFAERPEGSVSTLKIQRTQQEDSAVYLCASSSLAGSSYNEQFFGPGTRLTVL.